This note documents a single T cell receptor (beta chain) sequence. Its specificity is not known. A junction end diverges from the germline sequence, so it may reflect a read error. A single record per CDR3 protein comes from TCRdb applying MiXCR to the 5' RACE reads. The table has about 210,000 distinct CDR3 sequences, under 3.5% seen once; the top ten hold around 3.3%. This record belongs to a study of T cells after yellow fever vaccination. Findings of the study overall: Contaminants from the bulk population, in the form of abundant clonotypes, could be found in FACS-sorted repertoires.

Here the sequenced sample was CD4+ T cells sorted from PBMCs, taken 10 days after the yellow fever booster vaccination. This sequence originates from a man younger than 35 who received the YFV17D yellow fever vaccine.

The CDR3 spells CASSPQSSGANVLTF. CDR3 nucleotides: TGTGCCAGCTCGCCACAGAGCTCTGGGGCCAACGTCCTGACTTTC. The rearrangement joins TRBV18 to TRBJ2-6; D unclear. This CDR3 is built from 15 residues. The germline CDR1 and CDR2 sequences are KGHSH and LQKENI.